Presented here are 5 T cell receptor beta chains from one specimen sequenced in a study of blood T cell repertoires in COVID-19. The protocol was immunoSEQ multiplex PCR, while the TCRdb copy is restricted to in-frame clones and leaves out a portion. The table shows about 290,000 clones, with about 89% occurring only once. The material sequenced was PBMCs or T cells enriched from blood (not recorded which). The origin of the receptors is a woman aged 40-49 years who had recovered from COVID-19.

J is TRBJ2-7 and V is TRBV4-1; D may be TRBD1 (6 bases). This CDR3 is built from 16 residues. Trimming shortened V by 0 bases and J by 1 base, and 13 bases separated the two germline ends. The germline CDR1 and CDR2 sequences are MGHRA and YSYEKL. CDR3 amino acids: CASSQEGAGSSYEQYF. The CDR3 nucleotides read TGCGCCAGCAGCCAAGAGGGGGCCGGTTCATCCTACGAGCAGTACTTC.

V and J are TRBV7-8 and TRBJ1-1; no firm D call. The germline gives CDR1 SGHVS, CDR2 FQNEAQ. The length of the CDR3 is 17 residues. Trimming removed 3 bases at V and 0 bases at J, with 17 bases between. The CDR3 protein is CASSLFPRRTVNTEAFF. CDR3 coding DNA: TGTGCCAGCAGCTTGTTCCCCCGTAGAACAGTGAACACTGAAGCTTTCTTT. Complete variable domain (other parts from reference TRBV7-8 and TRBJ1-1): GAGVSQSPRYKVAKRGQDVALRCDPISGHVSLFWYQQALGQGPEFLTYFQNEAQLDKSGLPSDRFFAERPEGSVSTLKIQRTQQEDSAVYLCASSLFPRRTVNTEAFFGQGTRLTVV.

The table lists this clone with a few counts. The V gene is TRBV2, the J gene TRBJ1-6; 7 bases agree with TRBD1. The CDR3 runs to 13 residues. Per germline, CDR1 SNHLY and CDR2 FYNNEI. J lost 5 bases, V lost 9 bases, and 4 bases had no gene match. CDR3 sequence: CARGTVDNSPLHF. CDR3 nucleotides: TGTGCCAGAGGGACAGTGGATAATTCACCCCTCCACTTT.

The gene calls are TRBV5-1 and TRBJ1-1; 8 bases line up with TRBD1. This CDR3 has 14 amino acids. Germline CDR1 SGHRS, CDR2 YFSETQ. The V gene end was trimmed by 1 base and the J gene end by 4 bases; junction bases not matched to a gene: 3. The CDR3 sequence is CASSLLQGGTEAFF. The CDR3 region has the DNA TGCGCCAGCAGCTTGTTACAGGGGGGCACTGAAGCTTTCTTT.

The gene calls are TRBV4-1 and TRBJ2-3; D gene ambiguous. The germline V gene has CDR1 MGHRA and CDR2 YSYEKL. Trimming took off 0 bases at V and 8 bases at J, with 9 bases between the two ends. The CDR3 has 13 residues. CDR3 coding DNA: TGCGCCAGCAGCCAAGAAGACTCTCGTACGCAGTATTTT. This encodes CASSQEDSRTQYF.